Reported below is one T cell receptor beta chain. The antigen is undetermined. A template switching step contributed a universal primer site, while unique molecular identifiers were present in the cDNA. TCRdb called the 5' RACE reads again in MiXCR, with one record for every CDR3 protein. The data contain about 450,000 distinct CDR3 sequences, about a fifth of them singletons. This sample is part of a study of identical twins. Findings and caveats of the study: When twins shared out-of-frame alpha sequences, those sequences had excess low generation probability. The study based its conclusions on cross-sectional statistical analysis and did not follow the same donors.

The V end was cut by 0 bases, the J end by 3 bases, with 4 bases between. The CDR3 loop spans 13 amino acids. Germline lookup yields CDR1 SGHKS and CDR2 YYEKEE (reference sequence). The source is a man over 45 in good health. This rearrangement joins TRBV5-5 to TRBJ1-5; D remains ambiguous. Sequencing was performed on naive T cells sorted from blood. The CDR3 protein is CASSLGNNQPQHF. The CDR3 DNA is TGTGCCAGCAGCTTGGGGAACAATCAGCCCCAGCATTTT.